The 22 T cell receptor beta chains below come from one sample, sequenced in a study of OX40 agonist ivuxolimab in advanced cancers. The assay was immunoSEQ multiplex PCR, and TCRdb's table has in-frame clones only and misses some. The sample gives about 45,000 clones, almost 90% of which show up once; 0.85% to 1.1% is in the top ten. The sequencing used CD4+ or CD8+ T cells sorted from blood, collected in a trial of the OX40 agonist ivuxolimab. These receptor sequences come from an adult with an advanced solid tumor such as melanoma, head and neck, liver or kidney cancer.

This rearrangement joins TRBV4-2 to TRBJ2-5; D not resolved. Trimming left V 0 bases short and J 5 bases short, with 10 bases between. CDR1 LGHNA and CDR2 YNFKEQ come from the germline V gene. The CDR3 sequence is 14 residues long. CDR3 in DNA: TGTGCCAGCAGCCAAGAGTCCCGATGGGAGACCCAGTACTTC. It codes for CASSQESRWETQYF.

This clone is a singleton in its sample. Other nucleotide sequences from this sample produce the same CDR3. The chain uses TRBV5-6 and TRBJ1-1; D remains ambiguous. The V gene lost 0 bases and the J gene lost 3 bases, with 12 bases spanning the gap. The CDR3 covers 15 residues. Germline loops: CDR1 SGHDT, CDR2 YYEEEE. CDR3 nucleotide sequence: TGTGCCAGCAGCTTGGCTCCTGGGTGGGACACTGAAGCTTTCTTT. Protein: CASSLAPGWDTEAFF. The whole variable domain, filled in from reference TRBV5-6 and TRBJ1-1, reads DAGVTQSPTHLIKTRGQQVTLRCSPKSGHDTVSWYQQALGQGPQFIFQYYEEEERQRGNFPDRFSGHQFPNYSSELNVNALLLGDSALYLCASSLAPGWDTEAFFGQGTRLTVV.

The chain has TRBV25-1 and TRBJ1-2, with a weak D call TRBD1 (5 bases). CDR1 and CDR2 (germline): MGHDK, SYGVNS. The CDR3 runs to 16 residues. Trimming removed 10 bases at V and 3 bases at J, with 24 bases between. This chain's CDR3 is CATLGLRRGAYYGYTF. The CDR3 DNA reads as TGTGCCACCCTGGGGCTGAGGCGTGGGGCTTACTATGGCTACACCTTC.

The chain combines TRBV6-6 with TRBJ2-7; D is undetermined. Germline-derived CDR1 and CDR2 are MNHNY and SVGAGI (reference sequence). V dropped 6 bases and J dropped 7 bases, with 10 bases sitting between them. The CDR3 covers 11 residues. CDR3 sequence: CASRDTGEQYF. For the CDR3, the DNA is TGTGCCAGCAGAGACACCGGGGAGCAGTACTTC.

V gene TRBV4-3 combines with J gene TRBJ2-2; tentatively, D is TRBD1 (6 bases). The germline V and J ends were trimmed by 0 bases and 3 bases, with 17 bases remaining between them. The CDR3 totals 18 residues. The germline V gene encodes CDR1 LGHNA and CDR2 YSLEER. CDR3 amino acids: CASSQDFRGRPDTGELFF. CDR3 sequence (DNA): TGCGCCAGCAGCCAAGATTTCAGGGGCCGACCTGACACCGGGGAGCTGTTTTTT.

V is TRBV7-2 and J is TRBJ2-7; 7 nucleotides line up with TRBD1. The CDR3 consists of 14 residues. Trimming took 3 bases from V and 2 from J; bases not matched to a gene: 4. Germline values: CDR1 SGHTA, CDR2 FQGNSA. CDR3 in amino acids: CASSFWTGTYEQYF. The CDR3 nucleotides read TGTGCCAGCAGCTTCTGGACAGGAACCTACGAGCAGTACTTC. The variable domain in full, completed from reference TRBV7-2 and TRBJ2-7, reads GAGVSQSPSNKVTEKGKDVELRCDPISGHTALYWYRQSLGQGLEFLIYFQGNSAPDKSGLPSDRFSAERTGGSVSTLTIQRTQQEDSAVYLCASSFWTGTYEQYFGPGTRLTVT.

The chain employs TRBV5-1 and TRBJ1-2; maybe TRBD1 (5 bases). CDR3 length: 13 residues. CDR1 and CDR2 (germline): SGHRS, YFSETQ. Trimming stripped 6 bases from V and 11 bases from J, with 20 bases between. The CDR3 reads CASNQGDGLGYTF. The CDR3 DNA follows: TGCGCCAGCAACCAGGGAGACGGATTGGGGTACACCTTC.

The rearrangement links TRBV19 to TRBJ1-5; TRBD1 agrees at 7 bases. CDR1 and CDR2 (germline): LNHDA, SQIVND (reference sequence). V shed 6 bases and J 5 bases; nucleotides not matched to a gene: 7. This CDR3 spans 14 amino acids. The CDR3 bases are TGTGCCAGTAGCGAATCAGGGGGAGATCAGCCCCAGCATTTT. It encodes CASSESGGDQPQHF. Variable domain in full (rest from reference TRBV19 and TRBJ1-5): DGGITQSPKYLFRKEGQNVTLSCEQNLNHDAMYWYRQDPGQGLRLIYYSQIVNDFQKGDIAEGYSVSREKKESFPLTVTSAQKNPTAFYLCASSESGGDQPQHFGDGTRLSIL.

The rearrangement uses TRBV2 and TRBJ1-4, with D perhaps matching TRBD1 (5 bases). The CDR3 extends over 14 amino acids. CDR1 SNHLY and CDR2 FYNNEI come from the germline V gene. V lost 7 bases and J 2 bases, leaving 11 bases between the germline ends. CDR3 DNA sequence: TGTGCCAGCAAGCCGACAGTTACTAATGAAAAACTGTTTTTT. This codes for CASKPTVTNEKLFF.

The V gene is TRBV15, the J gene TRBJ1-6; D is uncertain. CDR1 is LNHNV and CDR2 is YYDKDF in the germline V gene (reference sequence). V lost 0 bases and J 8 bases, leaving 8 bases between the germline ends. The CDR3 covers 14 residues. In DNA, the CDR3 is TGTGCCACCAGCAGAGATGGTCTCGATTCACCCCTCCACTTT. Encoded protein: CATSRDGLDSPLHF.

The chain uses TRBV5-1 and TRBJ2-7; D is unclear. The germline gives CDR1 SGHRS, CDR2 YFSETQ. This CDR3 is built from 14 residues. The V end was cut by 0 bases, the J end by 6 bases, with 13 bases between. For the CDR3, the DNA is TGCGCCAGCAGCTTGGAAGGGCCTCGATCCGAGCAGTACTTC. Its translation is CASSLEGPRSEQYF.

This chain links TRBV28 with TRBJ1-2; perhaps TRBD1 as D (6 bases). This CDR3 has 13 residues. V lost 7 bases, J lost 5 bases, and 14 bases lay in between. Germline CDR1 and CDR2: MDHEN and SYDVKM. CDR3 sequence reads: CASTIGQLYGYTF. In DNA, the CDR3 is TGTGCCAGCACAATCGGACAGTTGTATGGCTACACCTTC.

The V and J genes are TRBV9 and TRBJ2-2; 12 bases match TRBD2. The CDR3 runs to 15 residues. CDR1 and CDR2 (germline): SGDLS, YYNGEE. V shed 2 bases and J 6 bases; nucleotides not matched to a gene: 2. CDR3 sequence reads: CASSVTSGRPGELFF. As DNA, the CDR3 is TGTGCCAGCAGCGTGACTAGCGGGAGACCCGGGGAGCTGTTTTTT. The full variable domain, with the rest looked up from reference TRBV9 and TRBJ2-2, is DSGVTQTPKHLITATGQRVTLRCSPRSGDLSVYWYQQSLDQGLQFLIQYYNGEERAKGNILERFSAQQFPDLHSELNLSSLELGDSALYFCASSVTSGRPGELFFGEGSRLTVL.

J is TRBJ2-1 and V is TRBV14; 9 bases match TRBD2. Trimming took 1 base from V and 4 from J; bases not matched to a gene: 2. This CDR3 is 15 amino acids long. Germline values: CDR1 SGHDN, CDR2 FVKESK. CDR3 residues: CASSQGTSVYNEQFF. Here the CDR3 DNA reads TGTGCCAGCAGCCAAGGGACTAGCGTATACAATGAGCAGTTCTTC.

V and J are TRBV7-2 and TRBJ1-5, with D hard to call. V was trimmed by 3 bases and J by 0 bases, leaving 12 bases between them. CDR3 length: 16 amino acids. Germline lookup yields CDR1 SGHTA and CDR2 FQGNSA. This CDR3 reads CASSLMAAYSNQPQHF. The CDR3 region has the DNA TGTGCCAGCAGCTTGATGGCAGCCTATAGCAATCAGCCCCAGCATTTT.

A single count supports this clone. This sequence joins TRBV5-1 and TRBJ1-5; possibly TRBD1 for D (6 bases). This CDR3 contains 14 residues. V lost 3 bases to trimming and J lost 3 bases, with 10 bases between them. CDR1 and CDR2 (germline): SGHRS, YFSETQ. CDR3 in amino acids: CASSSDSNNQPQHF. The CDR3 coding sequence is TGCGCCAGCAGCTCGGACAGCAACAATCAGCCCCAGCATTTT.

This chain links TRBV7-2 with TRBJ1-1, with D perhaps matching TRBD1 (5 bases). V gave up 5 bases and J gave up 4 bases, with 14 bases separating them. The CDR3 contains 14 residues. Germline CDR1 is SGHTA and CDR2 is FQGNSA. The CDR3 region has the DNA TGTGCCAGCAGCGCGATGGGGGGTGGCACTGAAGCTTTCTTT. It yields the protein CASSAMGGGTEAFF.

The J gene is TRBJ2-5, the V gene TRBV19; no reliable D call. This CDR3 spans 13 amino acids. Germline CDR1 and CDR2: LNHDA and SQIVND (reference sequence). V lost 5 bases to trimming and J lost 5 bases, with 12 bases between them. The CDR3 nucleotides are TGTGCCAGTAGTCGGTCCAAGCCGGAGACCCAGTACTTC. Its protein product is CASSRSKPETQYF.

The chain uses TRBV29-1 and TRBJ2-3; TRBD1 might be the D (6 bases). This CDR3 has 14 residues. Deletions cut 6 bases from V and 0 bases from J, with 13 bases between. The V gene's germline CDR1 is SQVTM and CDR2 ANQGSEA. The CDR3 DNA reads as TGCAGCGTCCTCAGGGGAACTAGCACAGATACGCAGTATTTT. Encoded protein: CSVLRGTSTDTQYF.

This clone was recorded a few times. The J gene is TRBJ1-1, the V gene TRBV7-9, with unresolved D. The CDR3 runs to 11 residues. The V gene's germline CDR1 is SEHNR and CDR2 FQNEAQ (reference sequence). V was pared by 5 bases and J by 1 base, with 2 bases between. The CDR3 reads CASSQNTEAFF. The CDR3 nucleotides read TGTGCCAGCAGCCAGAACACTGAAGCTTTCTTT.

The J gene is TRBJ2-2, the V gene TRBV30, with no clear D. Germline V gene sequence: CDR1 GTSNPN, CDR2 SVGIG (reference sequence). V shed 5 bases and J shed 4 bases, with 17 bases lying between them. The CDR3 is 15 amino acids. CDR3 amino acids: CAWGNLWAVTGELFF. The CDR3 DNA reads as TGTGCCTGGGGGAACCTCTGGGCGGTCACCGGGGAGCTGTTTTTT.

The V gene is TRBV7-2, the J gene TRBJ2-3; a weak D match, TRBD2 (5 bases). CDR3 length: 16 residues. Germline lookup yields CDR1 SGHTA and CDR2 FQGNSA. The V gene lost 0 bases and the J gene lost 1 base, with 11 bases spanning the gap. The chain's CDR3 is CASSLAAEAGTDTQYF. The CDR3 DNA is TGTGCCAGCAGCTTAGCCGCGGAAGCGGGCACAGATACGCAGTATTTT.